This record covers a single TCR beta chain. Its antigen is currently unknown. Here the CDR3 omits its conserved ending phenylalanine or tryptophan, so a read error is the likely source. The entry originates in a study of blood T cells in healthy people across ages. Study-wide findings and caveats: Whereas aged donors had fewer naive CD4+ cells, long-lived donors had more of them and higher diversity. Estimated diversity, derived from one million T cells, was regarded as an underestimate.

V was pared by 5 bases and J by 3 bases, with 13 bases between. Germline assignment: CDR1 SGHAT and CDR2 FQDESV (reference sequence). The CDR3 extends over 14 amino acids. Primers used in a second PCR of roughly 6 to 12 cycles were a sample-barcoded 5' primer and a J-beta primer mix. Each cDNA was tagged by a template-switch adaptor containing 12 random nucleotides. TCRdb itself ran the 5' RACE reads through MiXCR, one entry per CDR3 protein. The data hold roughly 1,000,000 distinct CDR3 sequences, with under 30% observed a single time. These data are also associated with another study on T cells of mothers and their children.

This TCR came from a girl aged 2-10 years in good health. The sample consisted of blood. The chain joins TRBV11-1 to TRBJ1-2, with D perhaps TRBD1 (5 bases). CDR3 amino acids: CASSHDSPHYGYTL. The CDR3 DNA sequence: TGTGCCAGCAGCCACGACAGTCCTCACTATGGCTACACCCTC.